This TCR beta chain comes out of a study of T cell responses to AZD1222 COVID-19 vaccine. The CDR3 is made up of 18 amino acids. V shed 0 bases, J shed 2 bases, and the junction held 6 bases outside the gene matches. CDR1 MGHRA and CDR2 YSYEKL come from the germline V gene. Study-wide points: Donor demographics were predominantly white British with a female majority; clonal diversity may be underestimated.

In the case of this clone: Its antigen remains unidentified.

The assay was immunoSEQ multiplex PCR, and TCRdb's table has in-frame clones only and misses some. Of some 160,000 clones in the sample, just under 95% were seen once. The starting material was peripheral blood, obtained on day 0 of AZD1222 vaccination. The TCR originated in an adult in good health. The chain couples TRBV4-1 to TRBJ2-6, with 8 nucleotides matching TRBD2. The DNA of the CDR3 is TGCGCCAGCAGCCAAGACCCGGGGGGGCAGGCTGGGGCCAACGTCCTGACTTTC. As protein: CASSQDPGGQAGANVLTF.